Reported below is one T cell receptor beta chain. Its antigen is unidentified. TCRdb keeps only in-frame clones here, not all; method: immunoSEQ multiplex PCR. The table has tens of thousands of clones, 85% seen once. CDR3 size: 14 residues. CDR1 and CDR2 from the germline V gene are SGDLS and YYNGEE. The V gene lost 2 bases and the J gene lost 3 bases, with 10 bases spanning the gap. This record belongs to a study of T cell responses to AZD1222 COVID-19 vaccine. Findings of the study overall: CD4 TCRs associated with vaccination spanned spike, dominating at 160-218 and 743-854. Regions left unmutated in variants are reportedly the target of nearly half of spike-specific TCRs.

The receptor's source is an adult in good health. Sequencing was performed on peripheral blood, taken on day 0 of AZD1222 vaccination. This chain connects TRBV9 to TRBJ2-3; D gene unclear. The CDR3 region is CASSVTTNTDTQYF. The CDR3 DNA sequence: TGTGCCAGCAGCGTTACAACGAATACAGATACGCAGTATTTT.